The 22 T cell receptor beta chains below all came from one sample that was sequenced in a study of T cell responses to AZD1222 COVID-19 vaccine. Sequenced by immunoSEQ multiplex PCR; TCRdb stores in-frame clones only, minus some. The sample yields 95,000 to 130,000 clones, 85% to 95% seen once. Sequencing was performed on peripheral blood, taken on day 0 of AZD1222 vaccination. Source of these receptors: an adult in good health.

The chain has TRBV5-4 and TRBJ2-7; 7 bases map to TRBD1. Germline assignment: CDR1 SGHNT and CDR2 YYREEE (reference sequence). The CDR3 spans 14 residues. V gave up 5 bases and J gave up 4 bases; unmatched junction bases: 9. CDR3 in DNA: TGTGCCAGCAGGAAAGACAGGGATAGATACGAGCAGTACTTC. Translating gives CASRKDRDRYEQYF.

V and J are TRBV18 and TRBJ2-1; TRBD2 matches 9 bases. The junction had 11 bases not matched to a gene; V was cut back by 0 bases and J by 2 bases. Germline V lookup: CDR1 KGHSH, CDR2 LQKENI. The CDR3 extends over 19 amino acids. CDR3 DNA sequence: TGTGCCAGCTCACCACCGGGCGGGAGGGCCGAGGGGGCCTACAATGAGCAGTTCTTC. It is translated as CASSPPGGRAEGAYNEQFF.

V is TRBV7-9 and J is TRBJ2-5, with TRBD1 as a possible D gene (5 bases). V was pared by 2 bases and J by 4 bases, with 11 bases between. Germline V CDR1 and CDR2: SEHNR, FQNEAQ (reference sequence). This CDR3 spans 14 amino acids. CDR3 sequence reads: CASSLSRVAETQYF. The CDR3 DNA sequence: TGTGCCAGCAGCTTATCCAGGGTGGCAGAGACCCAGTACTTC.

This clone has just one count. CDR3 in amino acids: CSARGAKEQFF. The CDR3 region has the DNA TGCAGTGCTAGAGGAGCTAAAGAGCAGTTCTTC. This chain connects TRBV20-1 to TRBJ2-1; D is unresolved. CDR1 is DFQATT, CDR2 SNEGSKA, per germline (reference sequence). This CDR3 has 11 amino acids. V lost 1 base and J lost 10, with 8 bases in between.

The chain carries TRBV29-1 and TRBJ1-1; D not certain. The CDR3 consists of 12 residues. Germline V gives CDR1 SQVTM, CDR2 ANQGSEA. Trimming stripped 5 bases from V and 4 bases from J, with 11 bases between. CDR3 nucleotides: TGCAGCGTTCTTGAGGAGGTCACTGAAGCTTTCTTT. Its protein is CSVLEEVTEAFF. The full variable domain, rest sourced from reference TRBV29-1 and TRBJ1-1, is SAVISQKPSRDICQRGTSLTIQCQVDSQVTMMFWYRQQPGQSLTLIATANQGSEATYESGFVIDKFPISRPNLTFSTLTVSNMSPEDSSIYLCSVLEEVTEAFFGQGTRLTVV.

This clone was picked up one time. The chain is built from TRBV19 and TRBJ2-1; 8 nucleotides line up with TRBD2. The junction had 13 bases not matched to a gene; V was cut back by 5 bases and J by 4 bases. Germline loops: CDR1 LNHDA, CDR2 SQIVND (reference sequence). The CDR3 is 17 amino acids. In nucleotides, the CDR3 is TGTGCCAGTAGTGACGGACCAGCGGGAGTGGTTTACAATGAGCAGTTCTTC. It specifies CASSDGPAGVVYNEQFF.

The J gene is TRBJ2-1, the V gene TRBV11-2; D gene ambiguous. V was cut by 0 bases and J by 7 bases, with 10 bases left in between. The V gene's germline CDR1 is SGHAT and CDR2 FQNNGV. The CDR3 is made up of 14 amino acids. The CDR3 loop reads CASSLEARSNEQFF. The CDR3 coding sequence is TGTGCCAGCAGCTTAGAGGCAAGGAGTAATGAGCAGTTCTTC. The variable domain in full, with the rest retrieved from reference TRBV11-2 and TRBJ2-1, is EAGVAQSPRYKIIEKRQSVAFWCNPISGHATLYWYQQILGQGPKLLIQFQNNGVVDDSQLPKDRFSAERLKGVDSTLKIQPAKLEDSAVYLCASSLEARSNEQFFGPGTRLTVL.

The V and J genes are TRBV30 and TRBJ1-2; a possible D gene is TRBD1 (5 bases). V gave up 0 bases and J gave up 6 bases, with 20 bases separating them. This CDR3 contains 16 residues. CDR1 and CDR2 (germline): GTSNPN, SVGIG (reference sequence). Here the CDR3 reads CAWSVPELGLGDGYTF. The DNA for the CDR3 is TGTGCCTGGAGTGTACCCGAGTTGGGGCTGGGGGATGGCTACACCTTC.

The DNA of the CDR3 is TGTGCCAGCAGCCTCCAGACGGACGGTTCACCCCTCCACTTT. Translating it yields CASSLQTDGSPLHF. This chain uses TRBV28 with TRBJ1-6; the D is unclear. V dropped 6 bases and J dropped 9 bases, with 15 bases sitting between them. The germline V gene encodes CDR1 MDHEN and CDR2 SYDVKM. This CDR3 spans 14 amino acids.

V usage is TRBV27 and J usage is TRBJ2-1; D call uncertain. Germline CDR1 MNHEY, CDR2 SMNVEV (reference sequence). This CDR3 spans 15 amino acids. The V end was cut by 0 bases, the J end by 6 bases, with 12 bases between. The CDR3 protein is CASSLSDGSLNEQFF. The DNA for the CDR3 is TGTGCCAGCAGTTTATCCGACGGCAGCCTCAATGAGCAGTTCTTC.

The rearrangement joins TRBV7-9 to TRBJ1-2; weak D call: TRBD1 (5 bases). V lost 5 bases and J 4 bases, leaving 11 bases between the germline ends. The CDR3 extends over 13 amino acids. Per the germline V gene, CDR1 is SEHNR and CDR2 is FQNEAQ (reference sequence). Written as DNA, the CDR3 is TGTGCCAGCAGCCGACGGGACCTCTATGGCTACACCTTC. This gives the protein CASSRRDLYGYTF.

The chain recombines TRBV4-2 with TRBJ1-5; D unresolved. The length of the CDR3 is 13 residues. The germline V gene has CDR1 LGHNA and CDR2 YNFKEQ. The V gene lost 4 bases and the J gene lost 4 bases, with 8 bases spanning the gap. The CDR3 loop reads CASSRESNQPQHF. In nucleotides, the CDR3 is TGTGCCAGCAGCCGGGAGAGTAATCAGCCCCAGCATTTT.

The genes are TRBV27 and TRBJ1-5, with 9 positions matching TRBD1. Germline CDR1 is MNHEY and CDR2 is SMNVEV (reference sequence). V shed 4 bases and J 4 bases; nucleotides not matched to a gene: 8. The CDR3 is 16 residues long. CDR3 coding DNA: TGTGCCAGCAGTTCCCGACAGGGGGGGATGAATCAGCCCCAGCATTTT. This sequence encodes CASSSRQGGMNQPQHF.

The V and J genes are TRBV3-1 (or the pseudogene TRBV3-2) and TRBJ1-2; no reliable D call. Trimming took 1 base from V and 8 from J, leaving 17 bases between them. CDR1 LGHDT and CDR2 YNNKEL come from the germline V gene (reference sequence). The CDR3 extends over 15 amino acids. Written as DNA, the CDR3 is TGTGCCAGCAGCCAAGGAGGACGTACCGTCTGGGGCTACACCTTC. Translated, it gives CASSQGGRTVWGYTF.

CDR3 residues: CASSPRWGGYEQYF. The CDR3 DNA is TGTGCCAGCAGTCCCAGGTGGGGTGGCTACGAGCAGTACTTC. V is TRBV6-6 and J is TRBJ2-7, with unresolved D. Germline loops: CDR1 MNHNY, CDR2 SVGAGI (reference sequence). V gave up 5 bases and J gave up 3 bases, with 14 bases separating them. The CDR3 has 14 residues.

CDR3 residues: CASSYGTGWSTDTQYF. The CDR3 coding sequence is TGTGCCAGCAGTTACGGGACAGGGTGGAGCACAGATACGCAGTATTTT. The chain is built from TRBV6-5 and TRBJ2-3; 9 nucleotides align to TRBD1. V lost 2 bases and J lost 0; bases outside the gene matches: 3. CDR1 is MNHEY and CDR2 is SVGAGI in the germline V gene. This CDR3 is built from 16 residues.

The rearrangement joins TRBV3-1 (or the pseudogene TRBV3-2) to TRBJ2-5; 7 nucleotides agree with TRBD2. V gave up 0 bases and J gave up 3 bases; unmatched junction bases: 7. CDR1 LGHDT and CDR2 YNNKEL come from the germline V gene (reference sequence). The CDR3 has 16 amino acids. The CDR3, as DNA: TGTGCCAGCAGCCAAGATCGGGGGGACCTCAAAGAGACCCAGTACTTC. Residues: CASSQDRGDLKETQYF.

In DNA form, the CDR3 reads TGTGCCAGTAGTGTTAGGACAGGGCCCTATGGCTACACCTTC. Translated, it gives CASSVRTGPYGYTF. This chain joins TRBV19 and TRBJ1-2; 8 bases match TRBD1. Germline V lookup: CDR1 LNHDA, CDR2 SQIVND (reference sequence). CDR3 size: 14 residues. Trimming at V came to 5 bases and at J to 4 bases, leaving 6 bases not matched to a gene.

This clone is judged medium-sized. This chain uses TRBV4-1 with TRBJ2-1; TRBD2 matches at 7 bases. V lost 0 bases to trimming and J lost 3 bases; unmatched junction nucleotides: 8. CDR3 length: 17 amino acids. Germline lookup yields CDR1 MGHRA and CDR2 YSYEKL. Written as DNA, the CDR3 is TGCGCCAGCAGCCAAGACTTGTACCGCGGGAGCTACAATGAGCAGTTCTTC. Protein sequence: CASSQDLYRGSYNEQFF.

The CDR3 here is CASSDTTYEQYF. Here the CDR3 DNA reads TGTGCCAGCTCGGACACGACCTACGAGCAGTACTTC. The gene calls are TRBV27 and TRBJ2-7; a weak D match, TRBD1 (5 bases). Per germline, CDR1 MNHEY and CDR2 SMNVEV (reference sequence). The V end lost 8 bases, the J end lost 2 bases, and 10 bases lay between the germline ends. This CDR3 is built from 12 residues.

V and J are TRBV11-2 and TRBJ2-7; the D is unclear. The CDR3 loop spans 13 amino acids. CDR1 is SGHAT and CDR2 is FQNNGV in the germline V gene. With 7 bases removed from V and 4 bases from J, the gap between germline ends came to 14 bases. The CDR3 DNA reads TGTGCCAGCACCCCCACGGGTCGGTACGAGCAGTACTTC. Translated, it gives CASTPTGRYEQYF.

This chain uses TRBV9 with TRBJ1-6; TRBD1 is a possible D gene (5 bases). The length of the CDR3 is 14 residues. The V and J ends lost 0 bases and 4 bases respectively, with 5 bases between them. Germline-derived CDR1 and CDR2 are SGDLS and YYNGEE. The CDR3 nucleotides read TGTGCCAGCAGCGTAGGACAGTATAATTCACCCCTCCACTTT. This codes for CASSVGQYNSPLHF.